This TCR beta chain originates from a study of T cell responses to AZD1222 COVID-19 vaccine. About this clone itself: Its antigen is still unknown.

The table came from immunoSEQ multiplex PCR; TCRdb's copy has only in-frame clones and leaves some out. This table holds over 95,000 clones, more than 70% found once. Germline-derived CDR1 and CDR2 are LGHNA and YNFKEQ. This CDR3 has 16 residues. V was pared by 0 bases and J by 3 bases, with 14 bases between. General observations from the study: Just five or six AZD1222 recipients were seropositive at baseline.

Specimen: peripheral blood, collected 28 days after the second AZD1222 dose. The rearrangement links TRBV4-2 to TRBJ1-2; no firm D call. The sequence was obtained from an adult who received the AZD1222 COVID-19 vaccine. CDR3: CASSQDEGSIHYGYTF. CDR3 in DNA: TGTGCCAGCAGCCAAGACGAGGGATCCATCCACTATGGCTACACCTTC.